What follows are 17 T cell receptor beta chains derived from one specimen sequenced in a study of T-cell reconstitution after alpha-beta-depleted transplantation in children. Unique molecular identifiers featured in how the TCRbeta library was prepared. Using its own MiXCR run on the PCR reads, TCRdb lists one record per CDR3 protein. This sample carries 98,000 or so distinct CDR3 sequences, 5% to 7% of them seen once, and the ten largest clones take more than 20%. The material sequenced was PBMCs, mostly from graft donor cells, taken 360 days after TCRalphabeta/CD19-depleted stem cell transplant. These receptors were obtained from a male patient aged 2-9 years who had a stem cell transplant for acute lymphoblastic leukemia, so the T cells may come from the graft donor.

This clonotype was recorded at least ten times. V gene TRBV2 combines with J gene TRBJ2-3, with D uncertain. Germline V gene sequence: CDR1 SNHLY, CDR2 FYNNEI. The CDR3 spans 13 residues. Deletions cut 4 bases from V and 3 bases from J, with 8 bases between. CDR3 coding DNA: TGTGCCAGCAGTGGCCGACCGACAGATACGCAGTATTTT. Its translation is CASSGRPTDTQYF.

This clonotype was observed many times. The chain couples TRBV29-1 to TRBJ2-7; TRBD1 aligns across 10 bases. CDR1 SQVTM and CDR2 ANQGSEA come from the germline V gene. The CDR3 has 12 amino acids. After removal of 1 base from V and 6 bases from J, the junction contained 0 bases not matched to a gene. CDR3 region: CSVEGTGGEQYF. The CDR3 DNA is TGCAGCGTTGAAGGGACAGGGGGCGAGCAGTACTTC.

The rearrangement uses TRBV10-3 and TRBJ1-2; the match to TRBD1 covers 10 bases. CDR1 and CDR2 from the germline V gene are ENHRY and SYGVKD. With V trimmed by 0 bases and J by 8 bases, 3 bases remained unmatched. The CDR3 covers 14 residues. The CDR3 DNA reads as TGTGCCATCAGTGAGTCGGGGACAGGGGTCGGCTACACCTTC. Amino acids: CAISESGTGVGYTF.

This clonotype has only a few counts. The gene calls are TRBV30 and TRBJ2-1; maybe TRBD2 (5 bases). Per germline, CDR1 GTSNPN and CDR2 SVGIG (reference sequence). V lost 3 bases, J lost 9 bases, and 18 bases lay in between. The CDR3 covers 14 residues. The CDR3, as DNA: TGTGCCTGGAGAAGAGGGAAGCGCCTGGGTGAGCAGTTCTTC. It is translated as CAWRRGKRLGEQFF.

This chain joins TRBV6-5 and TRBJ2-5; D is unresolved. The CDR3 consists of 15 residues. V was shortened by 0 bases and J by 2 bases, with 10 bases between the two germline ends. Germline CDR1 and CDR2: MNHEY and SVGAGI. The CDR3 spells CASSYSNSGQETQYF. The CDR3 DNA reads as TGTGCCAGCAGTTACTCGAACTCCGGACAAGAGACCCAGTACTTC.

This clonotype was seen at least ten times. V gene TRBV4-3 combines with J gene TRBJ2-1, with a possible D match to TRBD1 (6 bases). This CDR3 region has 14 residues. CDR1 and CDR2 (germline): LGHNA, YSLEER. V shed 4 bases and J shed 11 bases, with 18 bases lying between them. DNA for the CDR3: TGCGCCAGCAGCCTCCGCCCCGAGGGGGTGAAGCAGTTCTTC. Encoded protein: CASSLRPEGVKQFF.

The J gene is TRBJ2-1, the V gene TRBV4-1; D uncertain. Germline V lookup: CDR1 MGHRA, CDR2 YSYEKL. Trimming cost V 2 bases and J 5 bases, with 16 bases left between them. CDR3 size: 16 residues. CDR3 in DNA: TGCGCCAGCAGCCAACCCCTTTGGACGTTAGACAATGAGCAGTTCTTC. Its translation: CASSQPLWTLDNEQFF.

This clonotype was observed many times. The chain is built from TRBV5-6 and TRBJ1-1, with 7 bases aligning to TRBD1. After removal of 2 bases from V and 0 bases from J, the junction contained 1 base not matched to a gene. CDR1 is SGHDT and CDR2 is YYEEEE in the germline V gene. There are 14 residues in the CDR3. The CDR3 reads CASSLQGMNTEAFF. CDR3 nucleotide sequence: TGTGCCAGCAGCTTACAGGGGATGAACACTGAAGCTTTCTTT.

V is TRBV3-1 and J is TRBJ2-2; TRBD2 matches at 8 bases. J gave up 1 base and V 1 base, and 5 bases lay outside the gene matches. The CDR3 extends over 17 amino acids. Germline lookup yields CDR1 LGHDT and CDR2 YNNKEL (reference sequence). The CDR3 protein is CASSQVGLALNTGELFF. The CDR3 nucleotides read TGTGCCAGCAGCCAAGTAGGACTAGCCTTGAACACCGGGGAGCTGTTTTTT.

This clonotype was detected many times. This chain uses TRBV29-1 with TRBJ1-1, with TRBD1 matching 7 bases. J lost 10 bases, V lost 0 bases, and 8 bases had no gene match. CDR1 is SQVTM and CDR2 is ANQGSEA in the germline V gene. There are 13 residues in the CDR3. This CDR3 reads CSVEEWDRRGAFF. The CDR3 DNA reads TGCAGCGTTGAAGAATGGGACAGAAGGGGAGCTTTCTTT.

V and J are TRBV6-2 or TRBV6-3 and TRBJ2-2; TRBD1 might be the D (6 bases). The ends were cut back, 2 bases at V and 5 bases at J, with 12 bases in the middle. CDR3 length equals 15 residues. CDR1 is MNHEY, CDR2 SVGEGT, per germline. The CDR3 spells CASSYQDRRTGELFF. The CDR3 DNA reads TGTGCCAGCAGTTACCAGGACAGAAGAACCGGGGAGCTGTTTTTT.

This clonotype was counted at least ten times. This chain's CDR3 is CSADRRVPNTEAFF. The DNA for the CDR3 is TGCAGTGCTGATCGACGGGTCCCGAACACTGAAGCTTTCTTT. The V call is TRBV20-1, the J call TRBJ1-1; no clear D. V lost 5 bases and J lost 1, with 14 bases in between. The CDR3 is 14 residues long. Germline V gives CDR1 DFQATT, CDR2 SNEGSKA (reference sequence).

This clonotype was found many times. The rearrangement joins TRBV7-6 to TRBJ2-7; weak D call: TRBD2 (6 bases). The CDR3 loop spans 13 amino acids. The V and J ends lost 4 bases and 3 bases respectively, with 10 bases between them. Germline CDR1 SGHVS, CDR2 FNYEAQ. This CDR3 reads CASSSGLIYEQYF. CDR3 nucleotides: TGTGCCAGCAGCTCGGGACTGATCTACGAGCAGTACTTC.

This clonotype was counted ten times or more. This chain links TRBV6-2 or TRBV6-3 with TRBJ2-7; D gene uncertain. Germline assignment: CDR1 MNHEY and CDR2 SVGEGT. This CDR3 has 17 residues. V was trimmed by 0 bases and J by 2 bases, leaving 17 bases between them. The CDR3 region is CASSYSKSGKDTYEQYF. CDR3 coding DNA: TGTGCCAGCAGTTACTCGAAGTCCGGAAAAGATACCTACGAGCAGTACTTC.

This clonotype was seen a handful of times. The CDR3 DNA sequence: TGTGCCAGCAGCGCACAGGTGTACCCTTCCTATAATTCACCCCTCCACTTT. Encoded protein: CASSAQVYPSYNSPLHF. The chain carries TRBV7-6 and TRBJ1-6; D may be TRBD1 (5 bases). The CDR3 spans 17 residues. V was pared by 5 bases and J by 1 base, with 15 bases between. In germline, CDR1 is SGHVS, CDR2 FNYEAQ.

The chain combines TRBV2 with TRBJ1-1; D is ambiguous. Germline-derived CDR1 and CDR2 are SNHLY and FYNNEI. This CDR3 is 13 amino acids long. Trimming cost V 8 bases and J 0 bases, with 10 bases left between them. The CDR3 DNA is TGTGCCAGCCAAGGCCGTGTGAACACTGAAGCTTTCTTT. Its translation is CASQGRVNTEAFF.

This clonotype was recorded at least ten times. This chain joins TRBV28 and TRBJ2-7; 8 bases align to TRBD1. The length of the CDR3 is 15 residues. J was trimmed by 3 bases and V by 7 bases; bases with no gene match: 11. Germline V lookup: CDR1 MDHEN, CDR2 SYDVKM. CDR3 in amino acids: CASTPDQGAFYEQYF. The CDR3 coding sequence is TGTGCCAGCACTCCCGATCAGGGGGCTTTCTACGAGCAGTACTTC.